This TCR beta chain came from a study of response to subunit inactivated influenza vaccine. Broader study findings: Few new T cells, the authors suggested, are recruited by each seasonal influenza vaccination.

This clonotype was seen at least ten times. Antigen specificity is unknown. This CDR3 spans 14 amino acids. V was clipped by 3 bases and J by 0 bases, with 9 bases between them. Germline values: CDR1 SGHTA, CDR2 FQGNSA. Each CDR3 protein gets one entry after TCRdb re-called the RT-PCR reads with MiXCR. In the table there are hundreds of thousands of distinct CDR3 sequences, approximately 15% of which are singletons. The specimen was PBMCs from blood, collected around two weeks before vaccination. This receptor was obtained from a man in his fifties or sixties who received an inactivated influenza vaccine. V is TRBV7-2 and J is TRBJ2-7; D call uncertain. The CDR3 nucleotides are TGTGCCAGCAGCTTTTCATCGAGCTCCTACGAGCAGTACTTC. Translating gives CASSFSSSSYEQYF.